This T cell receptor beta chain emerged from a study of T cell repertoires in cytomegalovirus infection. Study as a whole: Evidence of both CMV infection and a matching HLA type came from public TCR beta signatures.

This CDR3 has 16 amino acids. Germline V CDR1 and CDR2: SGHDT, YYEEEE. Trimming removed 2 bases at V and 7 bases at J, with 22 bases between. This clonotype has only a few counts. As yet, its antigen is unknown. TCRdb itself ran the reads through MiXCR, one entry per CDR3 protein. The table records some 220,000 distinct CDR3 sequences, about 12% of them present only once. Notes on the study in general: It was HLA-C-restricted CMV-specific TCR beta clonotypes that dominated the response ex vivo. Public TCR beta family frequency separated CMV-and-HLA carriers, including in an independent cohort.

This receptor was taken from a human donor in good health (CMV status not recorded). Some clones in this sample may be carry-over from other donors' samples. Sequenced: PBMCs. The J gene is TRBJ2-7, the V gene TRBV5-6; D assignment may be TRBD1 or TRBD2 (5 bases each). CDR3 nucleotides: TGTGCCAGCAGCTTTCTTCCTACAGATGGGACGGGGGAGCAGTACTTC. Translation: CASSFLPTDGTGEQYF.